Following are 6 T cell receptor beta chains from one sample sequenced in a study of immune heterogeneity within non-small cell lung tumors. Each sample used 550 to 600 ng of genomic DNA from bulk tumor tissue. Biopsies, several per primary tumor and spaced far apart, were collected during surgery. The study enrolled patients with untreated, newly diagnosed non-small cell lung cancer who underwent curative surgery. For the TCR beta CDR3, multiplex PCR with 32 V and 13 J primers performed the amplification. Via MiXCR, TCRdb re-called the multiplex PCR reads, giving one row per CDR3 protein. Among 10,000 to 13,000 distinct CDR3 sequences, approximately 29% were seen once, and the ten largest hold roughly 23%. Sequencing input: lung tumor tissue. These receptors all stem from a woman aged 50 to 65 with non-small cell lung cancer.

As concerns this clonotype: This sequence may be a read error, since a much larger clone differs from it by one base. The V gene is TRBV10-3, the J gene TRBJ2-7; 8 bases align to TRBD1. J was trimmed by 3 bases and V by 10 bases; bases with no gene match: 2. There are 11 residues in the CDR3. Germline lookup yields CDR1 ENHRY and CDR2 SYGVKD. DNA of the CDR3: TGTGCCACTGGACAGGGCTACGAGCAGTACTTC. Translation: CATGQGYEQYF.

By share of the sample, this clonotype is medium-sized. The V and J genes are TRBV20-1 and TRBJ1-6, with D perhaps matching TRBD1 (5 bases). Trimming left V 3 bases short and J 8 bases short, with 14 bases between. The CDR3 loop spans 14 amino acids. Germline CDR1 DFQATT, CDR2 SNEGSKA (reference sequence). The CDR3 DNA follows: TGCAGTGCTAGGCGGGACCGTCAGCATTCACCCCTCCACTTT. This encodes CSARRDRQHSPLHF.

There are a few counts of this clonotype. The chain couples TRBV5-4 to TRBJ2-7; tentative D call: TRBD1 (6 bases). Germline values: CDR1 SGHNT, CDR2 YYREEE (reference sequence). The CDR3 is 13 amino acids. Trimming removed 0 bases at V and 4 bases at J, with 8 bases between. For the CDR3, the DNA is TGTGCCAGCAGCTTGGTAACAGGGTACGAGCAGTACTTC. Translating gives CASSLVTGYEQYF.

The CDR3 DNA reads TGTGCCAGCAGTTCCGCCGGCTACAATCACAATCGGCGCCAGCATTTT. Protein product: CASSSAGYNHNRRQHF. The genes are TRBV27 and TRBJ1-5; no clear D gene. Germline assignment: CDR1 MNHEY and CDR2 SMNVEV (reference sequence). Trimming pared 4 bases from V and 12 bases from J, leaving 25 bases between. This CDR3 has 16 amino acids.

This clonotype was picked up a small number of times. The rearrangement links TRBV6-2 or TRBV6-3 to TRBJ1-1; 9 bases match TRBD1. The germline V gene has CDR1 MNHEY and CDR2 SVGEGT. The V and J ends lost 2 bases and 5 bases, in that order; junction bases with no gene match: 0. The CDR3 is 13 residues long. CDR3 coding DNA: TGTGCCAGCAGTTACGGACAGGGGACTGAAGCTTTCTTT. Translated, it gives CASSYGQGTEAFF.

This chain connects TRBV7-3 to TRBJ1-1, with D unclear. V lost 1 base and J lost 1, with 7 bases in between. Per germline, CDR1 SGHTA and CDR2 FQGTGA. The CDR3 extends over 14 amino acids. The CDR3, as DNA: TGTGCCAGCAGCTTAAGGTTCAGGAACACTGAAGCTTTCTTT. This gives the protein CASSLRFRNTEAFF.